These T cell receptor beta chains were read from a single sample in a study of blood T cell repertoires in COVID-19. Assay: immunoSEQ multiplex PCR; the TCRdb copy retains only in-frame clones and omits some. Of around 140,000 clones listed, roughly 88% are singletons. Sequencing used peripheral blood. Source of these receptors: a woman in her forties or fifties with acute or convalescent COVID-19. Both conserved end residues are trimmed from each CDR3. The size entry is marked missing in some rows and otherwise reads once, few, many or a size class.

cdr3_aa: ASSLVGTGSYEQY
v_call: TRBV7-2
clone_size: NA
cdr3_length: 13

cdr3_aa: ASSELSFLNSPLH
v_call: TRBV25-1
clone_size: NA
cdr3_length: 13

cdr3_aa: ASSLLGGTEAF
v_call: TRBV5-1
clone_size: NA
cdr3_length: 11

cdr3_aa: ASSPTGGEQY
v_call: TRBV5-1
clone_size: NA
cdr3_length: 10

cdr3_aa: ASSIDTAYNSPLH
v_call: TRBV19
clone_size: NA
cdr3_length: 13

cdr3_aa: ASGGGSAGTETQY
v_call: TRBV6-5
clone_size: NA
cdr3_length: 13

cdr3_aa: ASSSGQGAYGYT
v_call: TRBV7-3
clone_size: NA
cdr3_length: 12

cdr3_aa: ASSDLAGGETQY
v_call: TRBV9
clone_size: NA
cdr3_length: 12

cdr3_aa: SASISGSSYEQY
v_call: TRBV20-1
clone_size: NA
cdr3_length: 12

cdr3_aa: ASSLVTGVKEGGYT
v_call: TRBV7-8
clone_size: NA
cdr3_length: 14

cdr3_aa: ASSPHVWVRHEQY
v_call: TRBV27
clone_size: NA
cdr3_length: 13

cdr3_aa: ASSLGGGEGQPQH
v_call: TRBV9
clone_size: NA
cdr3_length: 13

cdr3_aa: SVVGGPFSKGELF
v_call: TRBV29-1
clone_size: NA
cdr3_length: 13

cdr3_aa: ASSVGGGRAGEQY
v_call: TRBV9
clone_size: NA
cdr3_length: 13

cdr3_aa: ASSDEGAKGYGYT
v_call: TRBV19
clone_size: NA
cdr3_length: 13

cdr3_aa: ASSLSGHLYEQY
v_call: TRBV27
clone_size: NA
cdr3_length: 12

cdr3_aa: ASIEIMNTEAF
v_call: TRBV2
clone_size: NA
cdr3_length: 11

cdr3_aa: ASKPGTSYEQY
v_call: TRBV6-5
clone_size: NA
cdr3_length: 11

cdr3_aa: ASSQDSGTESSYNEQF
v_call: TRBV4-1
clone_size: NA
cdr3_length: 16

cdr3_aa: ASSITTGGGEKLF
v_call: TRBV19
clone_size: NA
cdr3_length: 13

cdr3_aa: ASSDSGNLWSIQY
v_call: TRBV9
clone_size: NA
cdr3_length: 13

cdr3_aa: SVVRSAHTNDTGNEQF
v_call: TRBV29-1
clone_size: NA
cdr3_length: 16

cdr3_aa: ASGLGDRSYGYT
v_call: TRBV6-5
clone_size: NA
cdr3_length: 12

cdr3_aa: ASSQSTAGRIYGYT
v_call: TRBV23-1
clone_size: few
cdr3_length: 14

cdr3_aa: ASSTLQGDYGYT
v_call: TRBV5-1
clone_size: NA
cdr3_length: 12

cdr3_aa: ASRREYSNQPQH
v_call: TRBV2
clone_size: NA
cdr3_length: 12

cdr3_aa: ASTSVTGSEAF
v_call: TRBV7-9
clone_size: NA
cdr3_length: 11

cdr3_aa: ASRGGQGAYGYT
v_call: TRBV2
clone_size: NA
cdr3_length: 12

cdr3_aa: ASSLWQGHYEQY
v_call: TRBV27
clone_size: NA
cdr3_length: 12

cdr3_aa: ASSVGGFDGYT
v_call: TRBV9
clone_size: NA
cdr3_length: 11

cdr3_aa: ASSPGHVYTEAF
v_call: TRBV7-2
clone_size: NA
cdr3_length: 12

cdr3_aa: ATGAGSTDTQY
v_call: TRBV24-1
clone_size: NA
cdr3_length: 11

cdr3_aa: ATRANRGRRYGYT
v_call: TRBV24-1
clone_size: NA
cdr3_length: 13

cdr3_aa: ASSFKRGVLNEQF
v_call: TRBV27
clone_size: NA
cdr3_length: 13

cdr3_aa: ASSIGTAATNEKLF
v_call: TRBV5-1
clone_size: NA
cdr3_length: 14

cdr3_aa: ASSRGQGTPQPQH
v_call: TRBV6-5
clone_size: NA
cdr3_length: 13

cdr3_aa: ASSLARGTYNSPLH
v_call: TRBV7-8
clone_size: NA
cdr3_length: 14

cdr3_aa: ASSVIAGNGNEQF
v_call: TRBV6-5
clone_size: once
cdr3_length: 13

cdr3_aa: ASSLDRAGGQRADTQY
v_call: TRBV27
clone_size: NA
cdr3_length: 16

cdr3_aa: ASSTGGGNTEAF
v_call: TRBV11-2
clone_size: NA
cdr3_length: 12

cdr3_aa: ATLAQGRGGYT
v_call: TRBV6-5
clone_size: NA
cdr3_length: 11

cdr3_aa: ASSWGGHGRTYEQY
v_call: TRBV7-2
clone_size: NA
cdr3_length: 14

cdr3_aa: ASSRGEGVNTGELF
v_call: TRBV4-1
clone_size: NA
cdr3_length: 14

cdr3_aa: SASSGLNQPQH
v_call: TRBV20-1
clone_size: NA
cdr3_length: 11

cdr3_aa: ASSLIGQGQGNTIY
v_call: TRBV5-1
clone_size: NA
cdr3_length: 14

cdr3_aa: ASSQETTVNYGYT
v_call: TRBV4-1
clone_size: NA
cdr3_length: 13

cdr3_aa: ASSPRQVNPYGYT
v_call: TRBV7-9
clone_size: NA
cdr3_length: 13

cdr3_aa: ASSYGSAGHTGELF
v_call: TRBV6-5
clone_size: NA
cdr3_length: 14

cdr3_aa: ASSYSSAVSTDTQY
v_call: TRBV6-5
clone_size: few
cdr3_length: 14

cdr3_aa: ASSLDRAQPQH
v_call: TRBV19
clone_size: NA
cdr3_length: 11

cdr3_aa: ATHSGGSDTQY
v_call: TRBV19
clone_size: NA
cdr3_length: 11

cdr3_aa: ASKHAGTAQETQY
v_call: TRBV6-5
clone_size: few
cdr3_length: 13

cdr3_aa: ASSVAPAGKDYNEQF
v_call: TRBV9
clone_size: once
cdr3_length: 15

cdr3_aa: ASSLTGPYGYT
v_call: TRBV28
clone_size: once
cdr3_length: 11

cdr3_aa: ASSARTGNEQF
v_call: TRBV27
clone_size: NA
cdr3_length: 11